One and the same sample provided the 9 T cell receptor beta chains below, sequenced in a study of T cells in Graves' hyperthyroidism and ophthalmopathy (dated by TCRdb to about 2019). Library construction relied on multiplex PCR. The instrument given in TCRdb is Illumina HiSeq 2000. TCR beta CDR3 regions were amplified from RNA transcripts. For the first round of RT-PCR on the TCR CDR3, the HTBI primer set was used together with the Qiagen OneStep RT-PCR kit. TCRdb reran the public reads through fastp at Q25 and MiXCR, keeping productive beta chains. Rows with a matching CDR3 protein are joined into one entry that keeps the most common DNA and genes. This sample has hundreds of thousands of distinct CDR3 sequences in its table, and 12% to 15% of those were observed once. About a tenth of the sample comes from the top ten. The specimen was blood. Receptors were obtained from a woman aged 18-29 years with Graves' hyperthyroidism.

The chain links TRBV10-2 to TRBJ2-2, with 7 bases fitting TRBD2. The CDR3 length is 15 residues. The germline CDR1 and CDR2 sequences are WSHSY and SAAADI. With 4 bases clipped from V and 1 base from J, the junction kept 3 bases outside the gene matches. CDR3 loop: CASSGASGNTGELFF. The CDR3 DNA is TGCGCCAGCAGTGGGGCTAGCGGGAACACCGGGGAGCTGTTTTTT.

CDR3 nucleotide sequence: TGTGCCAGCAGCGCCCCGGGACAGGGGAGAGATACGCAGTATTTT. This gives the protein CASSAPGQGRDTQYF. This chain uses TRBV9 with TRBJ2-3; 10 nucleotides match TRBD1. This CDR3 is built from 15 residues. Germline V gene data show CDR1 as SGDLS and CDR2 as YYNGEE. With V trimmed by 3 bases and J by 5 bases, 6 bases remained unmatched.

The rearrangement uses TRBV5-1 and TRBJ1-6; D remains ambiguous. V lost 0 bases, J lost 9 bases, and 4 bases lay in between. The CDR3 has 12 amino acids. CDR1 is SGHRS and CDR2 is YFSETQ in the germline V gene. This CDR3 is CASSLDGSPLHF. Written as DNA, the CDR3 is TGCGCCAGCAGCTTGGATGGTTCACCCCTCCACTTT.

The rearrangement joins TRBV13 to TRBJ1-1; 8 positions match TRBD1. CDR1 is PRHDT and CDR2 is FYEKMQ in the germline V gene (reference sequence). This CDR3 has 16 amino acids. The V segment lost 4 bases and the J segment 1 base; nucleotides outside the gene matches: 8. As DNA, the CDR3 is TGTGCCAGCAGCTGGGGACAGGACTTAGGGAACACTGAAGCTTTCTTT. Amino acids: CASSWGQDLGNTEAFF. Drawing the rest from reference TRBV13 and TRBJ1-1, the complete variable domain is AAGVIQSPRHLIKEKRETATLKCYPIPRHDTVYWYQQGPGQDPQFLISFYEKMQSDKGSIPDRFSAQQFSDYHSELNMSSLELGDSALYFCASSWGQDLGNTEAFFGQGTRLTVV.

This clonotype was counted ten times or more. This chain joins TRBV18 and TRBJ2-5; D perhaps matches TRBD1 (6 bases). Germline CDR1 and CDR2: KGHSH and LQKENI. The CDR3 runs to 15 residues. Trimming took off 0 bases at V and 3 bases at J, with 11 bases between the two ends. CDR3 sequence: CASSPPGSGEETQYF. The CDR3, as DNA: TGTGCCAGCTCACCACCGGGTTCAGGGGAAGAGACCCAGTACTTC. Full variable domain (remainder filled in from reference TRBV18 and TRBJ2-5): NAGVMQNPRHLVRRRGQEARLRCSPMKGHSHVYWYRQLPEEGLKFMVYLQKENIIDESGMPKERFSAEFPKEGPSILRIQQVVRGDSAAYFCASSPPGSGEETQYFGPGTRLLVL.

The gene calls are TRBV12-5 and TRBJ1-1; maybe TRBD1 (6 bases). V was shortened by 8 bases and J by 1 base, with 17 bases between the two germline ends. The germline CDR1 and CDR2 sequences are LGHNT and FRNRAP. This CDR3 has 15 residues. The CDR3 nucleotides read TGTGCTAGTCGGGGAACAGGGCAAACGAACACTGAAGCTTTCTTT. The encoded protein is CASRGTGQTNTEAFF.

In its sample, this clonotype was seen a few times. V usage is TRBV9 and J usage is TRBJ1-3, with D possibly being TRBD1 (5 bases). The CDR3 is 16 residues long. Deletions cut 7 bases from V and 2 bases from J, with 19 bases between. Germline CDR1 is SGDLS and CDR2 is YYNGEE. The CDR3 sequence is CASPTWGEEAGNTIYF. Written as DNA, the CDR3 is TGTGCCAGCCCCACCTGGGGGGAAGAGGCTGGAAACACCATATATTTT.

This clonotype has a count of ten or more. The chain employs TRBV2 and TRBJ2-7; no clear D. The CDR3 sequence is 15 residues long. V dropped 2 bases and J dropped 2 bases, with 13 bases sitting between them. CDR1 and CDR2 from the germline V gene are SNHLY and FYNNEI. Here the CDR3 reads CASSERWSLTYEQYF. The DNA for the CDR3 is TGTGCCAGCAGTGAAAGGTGGAGTCTAACCTACGAGCAGTACTTC.

The chain couples TRBV6-1 to TRBJ2-7; weak D call: TRBD1 (5 bases). V lost 10 bases to trimming and J lost 3 bases, with 10 bases between them. The germline CDR1 and CDR2 sequences are MNHNS and SASEGT. This CDR3 region has 11 residues. CDR3 region: CATTGDYEQYF. The CDR3 nucleotides are TGTGCCACCACAGGAGACTACGAGCAGTACTTC.